This T cell receptor (beta chain) comes out of a study of molecular identifiers for immune sequencing clone quantification. General observations from the study: Clones above 20 RNA copies held over 98% of effector molecules, under 1% in naive cells. Investigators reportedly could detect spiked Jurkat TCR RNA from one cell among around 930,000 naive cells.

Germline V gives CDR1 LNHNV, CDR2 YYDKDF (reference sequence). V was cut by 0 bases and J by 4 bases, with 5 bases left in between. The CDR3 runs to 13 residues. About this clonotype: Its target is unknown.

Methods described previously, with TCR primers listed, were used for bulk TCR libraries. TCRdb re-analysed the PCR reads in MiXCR, keeping a single row per CDR3 protein. The table includes 100,000 or so distinct CDR3 sequences, around 33% detected once. The sample was naive CD8+ T cells from blood, with Jurkat cell RNA spiked in. Noted subset: FACS-sorted CD8+CD4-CCR7+CD45RA+ naive T cells. The receptor was derived from a human donor in good health. Some libraries in this study had Jurkat cell RNA spiked in. The gene calls are TRBV15 and TRBJ2-3; D is unresolved. This chain's CDR3 is CATSRDQSDTQYF. The CDR3 DNA is TGTGCCACCAGCAGAGATCAGTCAGATACGCAGTATTTT.